Presented here are 21 T cell receptor beta chains from one specimen sequenced in a study of human T cells and chemical hapten exposure. Sequencing started from total RNA isolated from unfractionated whole blood. TCRdb reprocessed the 5' RACE reads via MiXCR and lists one record per CDR3 protein. The table records about 120,000 distinct CDR3 sequences, approximately 19% of them present only once. These receptors were obtained from a human donor in good health.

V is TRBV24-1 and J is TRBJ2-1; D could derive from TRBD1 or TRBD2 (6 bases each). The V end lost 7 bases, the J end lost 4 bases, and 13 bases lay between the germline ends. The germline V gene encodes CDR1 KGHDR and CDR2 SFDVKD. The CDR3 loop spans 14 amino acids. CDR3 nucleotides: TGTGCCACCAGGGAGGGGGGCTTATACAATGAGCAGTTCTTC. Amino acid sequence: CATREGGLYNEQFF.

V is TRBV20-1 and J is TRBJ2-2; 10 bases align to TRBD2. The CDR3 length is 16 residues. V was pared by 4 bases and J by 1 base, with 6 bases of the junction left unmatched. Germline CDR1 is DFQATT and CDR2 is SNEGSKA (reference sequence). The CDR3 DNA reads TGCAGTGCTACCGGGGGACTAGCGAGGAACACCGGGGAGCTGTTTTTT. Its translation is CSATGGLARNTGELFF.

Only a few counts were recorded for this clonotype. This chain links TRBV6-5 with TRBJ1-6; TRBD1 is a possible D gene (5 bases). The ends were cut back, 5 bases at V and 0 bases at J, with 20 bases in the middle. Germline-derived CDR1 and CDR2 are MNHEY and SVGAGI. The CDR3 runs 19 residues. CDR3 protein: CASSRSRSGTGSYNSPLHF. CDR3 DNA: TGTGCCAGCAGTAGGTCCCGGTCAGGGACGGGCTCCTATAATTCACCCCTCCACTTT.

The J gene is TRBJ2-1, the V gene TRBV20-1; possible D gene TRBD2, 6 bases. The ends were cut back, 4 bases at V and 12 bases at J, with 19 bases in the middle. Germline assignment: CDR1 DFQATT and CDR2 SNEGSKA (reference sequence). This CDR3 spans 13 amino acids. The CDR3 DNA reads as TGCAGTGCTATGATAGGGTCCTTGGGGGGGCAGTTCTTC. Amino acid sequence: CSAMIGSLGGQFF.

This chain uses TRBV18 with TRBJ1-5; D remains ambiguous. CDR1 and CDR2 from the germline V gene are KGHSH and LQKENI. V was trimmed by 0 bases and J by 7 bases, leaving 4 bases between them. The CDR3 has 12 residues. The CDR3 bases are TGTGCCAGCTCACCACCGGCGCAGCCCCAGCATTTT. Translating it yields CASSPPAQPQHF.

This clonotype was picked up a small number of times. The chain is built from TRBV2 and TRBJ2-1, with unresolved D. Germline CDR1 reads SNHLY; CDR2 reads FYNNEI. The germline V and J ends were trimmed by 2 bases and 2 bases, with 13 bases remaining between them. The CDR3 runs 16 residues. CDR3 DNA sequence: TGTGCCAGCAGTGAACGTCGGCTATTTCCCTACAATGAGCAGTTCTTC. Protein product: CASSERRLFPYNEQFF. Using reference TRBV2 and TRBJ2-1 for the parts outside the CDR3, the full variable domain is EPEVTQTPSHQVTQMGQEVILRCVPISNHLYFYWYRQILGQKVEFLVSFYNNEISEKSEIFDDQFSVERPDGSNFTLKIRSTKLEDSAMYFCASSERRLFPYNEQFFGPGTRLTVL.

The chain carries TRBV4-1 and TRBJ2-1; TRBD2 agrees at 7 bases. Trimming removed 1 base from V and 3 bases from J; junction bases left unmatched: 3. In germline, CDR1 is MGHRA, CDR2 YSYEKL. This CDR3 spans 15 amino acids. The CDR3 spells CASSQAWTSYNEQFF. The CDR3 DNA is TGCGCCAGCAGCCAAGCCTGGACTAGCTACAATGAGCAGTTCTTC.

The sample holds a few counts of this clonotype. V gene TRBV23-1 combines with J gene TRBJ2-4; 8 bases fit TRBD2. TRBV23-1 carries the ORF label, with uncertain function. The CDR3 is 18 residues long. V shed 6 bases, J shed 0 bases, and the junction held 13 bases outside the gene matches. The CDR3 spells CASRTGLSSGLAKNIQYF. Written as DNA, the CDR3 is TGCGCCAGCAGAACAGGGCTCTCTAGCGGGTTAGCCAAAAACATTCAGTACTTC.

This clonotype was seen repeatedly, ten times or more. This chain joins TRBV7-2 and TRBJ1-5; D gene unclear. The CDR3 extends over 13 amino acids. Between the trimmed V and J ends, which lost 2 bases and 4 bases, there was a span of 6 bases. Germline V gives CDR1 SGHTA, CDR2 FQGNSA. Here the CDR3 reads CASSLTSNQPQHF. CDR3 coding DNA: TGTGCCAGCAGCTTAACGTCGAATCAGCCCCAGCATTTT.

This clonotype has only a few counts. The chain employs TRBV20-1 and TRBJ2-4; D may be TRBD1 (5 bases). CDR1 DFQATT and CDR2 SNEGSKA come from the germline V gene (reference sequence). The CDR3 sequence is 15 residues long. Trimming removed 6 bases from V and 1 base from J, with 16 bases in between. The CDR3 nucleotides read TGCAGTGCACCGTCTTTCAGGGCCGCCAAAAACATTCAGTACTTC. This gives the protein CSAPSFRAAKNIQYF.

In DNA form, the CDR3 reads TGCAGTGCTAGATCCAGGAGCAATCAGCCCCAGCATTTT. It specifies CSARSRSNQPQHF. This sequence joins TRBV20-1 and TRBJ1-5; the D is unclear. Trimming stripped 2 bases from V and 1 base from J, with 6 bases between. From germline, CDR1 is DFQATT and CDR2 SNEGSKA (reference sequence). This CDR3 has 13 amino acids.

The chain is built from TRBV7-9 and TRBJ1-4; no definite D call. This CDR3 comprises 16 residues. V was pared by 4 bases and J by 6 bases, with 18 bases between. CDR1 SEHNR and CDR2 FQNEAQ come from the germline V gene (reference sequence). The DNA of the CDR3 is TGTGCCAGCAGCTCCCCTCCCCGGATGAGTGATGAAAAACTGTTTTTT. Protein sequence: CASSSPPRMSDEKLFF. The entire variable domain, with the rest obtained from reference TRBV7-9 and TRBJ1-4, is as follows: DTGVSQNPRHKITKRGQNVTFRCDPISEHNRLYWYRQTLGQGPEFLTYFQNEAQLEKSRLLSDRFSAERPKGSFSTLEIQRTEQGDSAMYLCASSSPPRMSDEKLFFGSGTQLSVL.

The chain joins TRBV7-9 to TRBJ1-5; D perhaps matches TRBD1 (5 bases). Trimming removed 6 bases at V and 6 bases at J, with 15 bases between. CDR3 length: 14 amino acids. The germline gives CDR1 SEHNR, CDR2 FQNEAQ (reference sequence). The CDR3 coding sequence is TGTGCCAGCAGAGGTGATGTCGGGGGTCAGCCCCAGCATTTT. It yields the protein CASRGDVGGQPQHF. The full variable domain, completed using reference TRBV7-9 and TRBJ1-5, is DTGVSQNPRHKITKRGQNVTFRCDPISEHNRLYWYRQTLGQGPEFLTYFQNEAQLEKSRLLSDRFSAERPKGSFSTLEIQRTEQGDSAMYLCASRGDVGGQPQHFGDGTRLSIL.

This clonotype has a handful of counts. V is TRBV5-4 and J is TRBJ2-1; a possible D gene is TRBD2 (6 bases). The length of the CDR3 is 14 residues. Germline CDR1 SGHNT, CDR2 YYREEE (reference sequence). The V and J ends lost 5 bases and 3 bases respectively, with 12 bases between them. CDR3: CASRRLEIYNEQFF. Here the CDR3 DNA reads TGTGCCAGCAGGAGACTAGAGATCTACAATGAGCAGTTCTTC.

This clonotype occurred once. This chain links TRBV12-3 or TRBV12-4 with TRBJ2-2; 9 bases fit TRBD1. There are 15 residues in the CDR3. The junction had 7 bases not matched to a gene; V was cut back by 7 bases and J by 4 bases. The CDR3 DNA reads as TGTGCCAGCAAGGCCGGGACAGGGAGCACCGGGGAGCTGTTTTTT. Its translation is CASKAGTGSTGELFF.

This clonotype was picked up a small number of times. The V call is TRBV29-1, the J call TRBJ2-7; D might be TRBD1 (5 bases). Trimming cost V 3 bases and J 2 bases, with 14 bases left between them. Germline V CDR1 and CDR2: SQVTM, ANQGSEA. The CDR3 is 14 residues long. DNA for the CDR3: TGCAGCGTTGATCTCCCCGGACAAGCCTACGAGCAGTACTTC. Protein product: CSVDLPGQAYEQYF.

J is TRBJ1-2 and V is TRBV24-1; tentative D call: TRBD1 (6 bases). Germline V gene data show CDR1 as KGHDR and CDR2 as SFDVKD. CDR3 length equals 15 residues. V lost 4 bases and J lost 5, with 16 bases in between. In DNA, the CDR3 is TGTGCCACCAGTGACTCTCGACAGGTCCTTTATGGCTACACCTTC. As protein: CATSDSRQVLYGYTF.

This sequence joins TRBV29-1 and TRBJ2-5, with TRBD2 matching over 7 bases. The CDR3 extends over 15 amino acids. Germline-derived CDR1 and CDR2 are SQVTM and ANQGSEA. Trimming took 5 bases from V and 0 from J; bases not matched to a gene: 9. CDR3 amino acids: CSVIPQRDYQETQYF. CDR3 nucleotide sequence: TGCAGCGTTATACCCCAGCGGGACTACCAAGAGACCCAGTACTTC.

In its sample, this clonotype was seen a few times. This chain connects TRBV5-1 to TRBJ1-1; a weak D match, TRBD1 (6 bases). V was cut by 3 bases and J by 7 bases, with 13 bases left in between. The CDR3 runs 13 residues. Per germline, CDR1 SGHRS and CDR2 YFSETQ. CDR3 DNA: TGCGCCAGCAGCTCCCAGACAGGTAGTGAAGCTTTCTTT. Translating it yields CASSSQTGSEAFF. The full variable domain, completed using reference TRBV5-1 and TRBJ1-1, is KAGVTQTPRYLIKTRGQQVTLSCSPISGHRSVSWYQQTPGQGLQFLFEYFSETQRNKGNFPGRFSGRQFSNSRSEMNVSTLELGDSALYLCASSSQTGSEAFFGQGTRLTVV.

This clonotype came up a few times. This chain joins TRBV29-1 and TRBJ2-1; 7 bases line up with TRBD2. The CDR3 runs to 14 residues. V dropped 4 bases and J dropped 0; count of bases not matched to a gene: 3. Germline V gene data show CDR1 as SQVTM and CDR2 as ANQGSEA. CDR3 in DNA: TGCAGCGTTGGGGGCGGGAGCTCCTACAATGAGCAGTTCTTC. Its translation: CSVGGGSSYNEQFF.

This clonotype was found once. Given a much more abundant clone one base away, this may be a read error. The rearrangement links TRBV5-1 to TRBJ2-1; 14 bases agree with TRBD2. The J segment lost 12 bases and the V segment lost 3 bases, leaving 8 bases of the junction unmatched. Germline loops: CDR1 SGHRS, CDR2 YFSETQ. The CDR3 consists of 15 residues. CDR3 loop: CASSSGTSGSDGQFF. The CDR3 region has the DNA TGCGCCAGCAGCTCAGGGACTAGCGGGAGTGATGGGCAGTTCTTC.